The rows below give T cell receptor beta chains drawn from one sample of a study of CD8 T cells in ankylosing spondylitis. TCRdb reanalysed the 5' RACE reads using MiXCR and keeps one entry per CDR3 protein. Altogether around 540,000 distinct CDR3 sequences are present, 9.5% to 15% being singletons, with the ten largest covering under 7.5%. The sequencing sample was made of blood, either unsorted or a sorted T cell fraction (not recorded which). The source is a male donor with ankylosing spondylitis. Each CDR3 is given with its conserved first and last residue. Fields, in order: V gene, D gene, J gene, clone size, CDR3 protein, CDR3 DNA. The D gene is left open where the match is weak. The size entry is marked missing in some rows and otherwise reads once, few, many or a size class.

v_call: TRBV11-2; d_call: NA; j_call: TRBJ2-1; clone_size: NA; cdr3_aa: CASSLVWESSYNEQFF; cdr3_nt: TGTGCCAGCAGTCTAGTGTGGGAGTCCTCCTACAATGAGCAGTTCTTC
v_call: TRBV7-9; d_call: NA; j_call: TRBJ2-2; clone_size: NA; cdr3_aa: CASSLARTDNTGELFF; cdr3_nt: TGTGCCAGCAGCTTAGCCCGGACAGATAACACCGGGGAGCTGTTTTTT
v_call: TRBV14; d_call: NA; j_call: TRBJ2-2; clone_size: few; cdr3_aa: CASSQELLLNTGELFF; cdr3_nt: TGTGCCAGCAGCCAAGAGCTCCTTTTGAACACCGGGGAGCTGTTTTTT
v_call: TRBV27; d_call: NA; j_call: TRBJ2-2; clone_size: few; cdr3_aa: CASSLRTETGVTGELFF; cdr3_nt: TGTGCCAGCAGCCTAAGAACAGAAACAGGAGTCACCGGGGAGCTGTTTTTT
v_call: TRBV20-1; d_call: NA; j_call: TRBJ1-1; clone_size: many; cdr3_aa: CSARGYGKDTEAFF; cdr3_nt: TGCAGTGCTAGAGGGTATGGTAAGGACACTGAAGCTTTCTTT
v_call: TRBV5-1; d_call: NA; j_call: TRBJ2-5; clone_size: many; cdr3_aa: CASSLKQDQETQYF; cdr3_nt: TGCGCCAGCAGCTTAAAACAGGACCAGGAGACCCAGTACTTC
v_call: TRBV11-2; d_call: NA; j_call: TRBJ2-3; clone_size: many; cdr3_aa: CASSRMASFDTQYF; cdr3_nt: TGTGCCAGCAGCCGCATGGCTAGTTTTGATACGCAGTATTTT
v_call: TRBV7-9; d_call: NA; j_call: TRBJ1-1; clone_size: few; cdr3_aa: CASSSGGLAFF; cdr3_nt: TGTGCCAGCAGCTCCGGTGGTCTTGCTTTCTTT
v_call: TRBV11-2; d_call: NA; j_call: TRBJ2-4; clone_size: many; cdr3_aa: CASSFTGRAKNIQYF; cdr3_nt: TGTGCCAGCAGCTTCACAGGGAGGGCCAAAAACATTCAGTACTTC
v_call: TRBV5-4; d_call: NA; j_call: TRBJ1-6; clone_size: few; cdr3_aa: CASSSSFGGVNSPLHF; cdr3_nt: TGTGCCAGCAGCTCGTCCTTTGGAGGGGTTAATTCACCCCTCCACTTT
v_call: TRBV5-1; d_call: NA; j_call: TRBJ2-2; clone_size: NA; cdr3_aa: CASSFSPGGELFF; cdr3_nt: TGCGCCAGCAGCTTCAGCCCTGGCGGGGAGCTGTTTTTT
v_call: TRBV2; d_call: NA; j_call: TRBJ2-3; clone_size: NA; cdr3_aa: CASSGGTYTDTQYF; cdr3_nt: TGTGCCAGCAGTGGGGGGACTTACACAGATACGCAGTATTTT
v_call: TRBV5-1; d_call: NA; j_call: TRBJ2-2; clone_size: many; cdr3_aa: CASSFLSLTGELFF; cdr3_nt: TGCGCCAGCAGCTTTCTAAGTCTCACCGGGGAGCTGTTTTTT
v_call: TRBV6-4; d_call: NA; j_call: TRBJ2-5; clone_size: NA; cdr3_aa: CASSQLGGGETQYF; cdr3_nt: TGTGCCAGCAGTCAACTTGGAGGGGGAGAGACCCAGTACTTC
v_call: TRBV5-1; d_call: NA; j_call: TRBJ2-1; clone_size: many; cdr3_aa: CASSEGGSSYNEQFF; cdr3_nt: TGCGCCAGCAGCGAGGGCGGTAGCTCCTACAATGAGCAGTTCTTC
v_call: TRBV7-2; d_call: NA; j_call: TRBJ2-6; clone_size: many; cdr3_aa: CASSLGTGANVLTF; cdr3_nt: TGTGCCAGCAGCTTAGGGACTGGGGCCAACGTCCTGACTTTC
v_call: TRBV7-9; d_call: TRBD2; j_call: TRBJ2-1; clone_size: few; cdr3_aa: CASTVERESYNEQFF; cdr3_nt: TGTGCCAGCACCGTGGAGCGGGAATCCTACAATGAGCAGTTCTTC
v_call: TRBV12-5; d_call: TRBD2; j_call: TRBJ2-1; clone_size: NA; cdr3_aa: CASGPWGGGSGNEQFF; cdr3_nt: TGTGCTAGTGGTCCCTGGGGGGGAGGGTCGGGGAATGAGCAGTTCTTC
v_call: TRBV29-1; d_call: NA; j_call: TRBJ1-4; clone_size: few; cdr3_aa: CSVEDKSRSEKLFF; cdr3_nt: TGCAGCGTTGAAGACAAGTCCAGGAGTGAAAAACTGTTTTTT
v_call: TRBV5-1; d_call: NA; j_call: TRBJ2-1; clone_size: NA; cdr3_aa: CASSLELSAGIYNEQFF; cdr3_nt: TGCGCCAGCAGCTTGGAACTGAGCGCTGGGATATACAATGAGCAGTTCTTC